The subject of this entry is one TCR beta chain. Profiled with immunoSEQ multiplex PCR; TCRdb holds only in-frame clones, not every one. The sample gives 2,500,000 or so clones, approximately 93% of which show up once; 0.36% is in the top ten. The data originate from a study of shared clonotypes between healthy human individuals. This CDR3 is built from 20 residues. Germline CDR1 and CDR2: MDHEN and SYDVKM. Trimming pared 5 bases from V and 0 bases from J, leaving 26 bases between. The specimen sequenced was naive CD4+ T cells from PBMCs. Subset noted: CD45RA+ positively selected. The TCR comes from a man aged 18 to 30 in good health. Some clones in this sample may be carry-over from other donors' samples. J is TRBJ2-1 and V is TRBV28, with D possibly being TRBD1 or TRBD2 (6 bases each). CDR3 DNA: TGTGCCAGCAGTGGCGCCCCCGATATTGGGGGGCTCAGCTCCTACAATGAGCAGTTCTTC. Encoded protein: CASSGAPDIGGLSSYNEQFF.